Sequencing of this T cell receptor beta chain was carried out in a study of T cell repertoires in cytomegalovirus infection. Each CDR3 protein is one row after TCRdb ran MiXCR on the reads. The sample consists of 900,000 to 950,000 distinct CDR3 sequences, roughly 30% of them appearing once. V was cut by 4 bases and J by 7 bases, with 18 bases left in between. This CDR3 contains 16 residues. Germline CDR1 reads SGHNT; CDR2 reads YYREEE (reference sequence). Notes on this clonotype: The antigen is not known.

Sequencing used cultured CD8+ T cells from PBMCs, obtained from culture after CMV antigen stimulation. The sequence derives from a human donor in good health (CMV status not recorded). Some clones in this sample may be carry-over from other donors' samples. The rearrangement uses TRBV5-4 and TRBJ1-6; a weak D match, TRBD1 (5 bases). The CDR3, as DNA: TGTGCCAGCAGCGACCGGGACTCCAATTGGAATTCACCCCTCCACTTT. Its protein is CASSDRDSNWNSPLHF. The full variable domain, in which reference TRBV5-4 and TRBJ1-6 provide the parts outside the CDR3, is ETGVTQSPTHLIKTRGQQVTLRCSSQSGHNTVSWYQQALGQGPQFIFQYYREEENGRGNFPPRFSGLQFPNYSSELNVNALELDDSALYLCASSDRDSNWNSPLHFGNGTRLTVT.